This TCR beta chain derives from a study of blood T cell repertoires in COVID-19. For the study at large: Samples of COVID-19 (acute and convalescent) were obtained from the United States, Italy and Spain. Sources were T cells, B-cell-depleted T cells, or PBMCs; the material itself was cDNA or gDNA.

Source study methods: By means of reference gene primer amplification, nucleated cell counts were estimated. Sequencing was performed with immunoSEQ multiplex PCR; in TCRdb, only in-frame clones are kept and a portion is missing. V, J and clone size were drawn from that table, and D and trimming were deduced from the DNA. The sample records about 200,000 clones, 80% to 85% being singletons. In germline, CDR1 is SGHDT, CDR2 YYEEEE. The V end lost 3 bases, the J end lost 5 bases, and 19 bases lay between the germline ends. The CDR3 spans 16 residues. Sequencing was performed on peripheral blood. The sequence came from a man aged 40-49 years with acute or convalescent COVID-19. The chain recombines TRBV5-6 with TRBJ2-3; D possibly corresponds to TRBD2 (6 bases). The CDR3 DNA sequence: TGTGCCAGCAGCTCTCTAGCGTCTAGAGGGGTAGATACGCAGTATTTT. It is translated as CASSSLASRGVDTQYF.